Below, 28 T cell receptor beta chains from the same sample are listed, as sequenced in a study of cytomegalovirus exposure and HLA in healthy donors. A multiplex PCR was run with 60 Vbeta primers and 13 Jbeta primers. Clones were sequenced by immunoSEQ multiplex PCR, and TCRdb holds only the in-frame ones, with some missing. Of over 75,000 clones in the sample, approximately 65% were seen once. Sequencing used PBMCs. These receptors originate from a man aged 30 to 45 in good health and CMV-seronegative.

The chain combines TRBV28 with TRBJ2-3, with a weak D call TRBD2 (6 bases). The CDR3 is made up of 15 amino acids. Germline V gene sequence: CDR1 MDHEN, CDR2 SYDVKM. Between the trimmed V and J ends, which lost 4 bases and 8 bases, there was a span of 19 bases. CDR3 sequence (DNA): TGTGCCAGCAGTTCGGGACTTTCCCCCCCCGGTACGCAGTATTTT. Its translation: CASSSGLSPPGTQYF.

This clone was observed a few times. The V call is TRBV5-1, the J call TRBJ2-2; possibly TRBD2 for D (6 bases). Trimming stripped 0 bases from V and 5 bases from J, with 14 bases between. This CDR3 has 16 amino acids. Germline CDR1 reads SGHRS; CDR2 reads YFSETQ. CDR3 in amino acids: CASSLETSVLTGELFF. CDR3 coding DNA: TGCGCCAGCAGCTTGGAGACTAGTGTCCTAACCGGGGAGCTGTTTTTT.

The chain links TRBV4-3 to TRBJ2-2; a possible D gene is TRBD2 (6 bases). V was pared by 0 bases and J by 8 bases, with 28 bases between. CDR1 and CDR2 (germline): LGHNA, YSLEER. The CDR3 totals 20 residues. The CDR3 is CASSQDLGGPSGGLGGELFF. The DNA of the CDR3 is TGCGCCAGCAGCCAAGATCTCGGAGGGCCGTCAGGAGGTCTCGGGGGGGAGCTGTTTTTT.

The genes are TRBV30 and TRBJ1-5; TRBD1 matches 10 bases. This CDR3 contains 18 residues. Germline V gene sequence: CDR1 GTSNPN, CDR2 SVGIG (reference sequence). Losses at the gene ends were 0 bases for V and 4 bases for J; bases not matched to a gene: 12. Here the CDR3 reads CAWSVRNRDRGFNQPQHF. The CDR3 DNA follows: TGTGCCTGGAGTGTCCGAAACCGGGACAGGGGATTTAATCAGCCCCAGCATTTT.

The chain recombines TRBV7-2 with TRBJ2-7, with 9 bases that match TRBD2. The CDR3 is made up of 14 amino acids. CDR1 and CDR2 from the germline V gene are SGHTA and FQGNSA. The V and J ends lost 5 bases and 1 base, in that order; junction bases with no gene match: 3. The CDR3 is CASSLGLASYEQYF. The DNA for the CDR3 is TGTGCCAGCAGCCTGGGACTAGCATCCTACGAGCAGTACTTC.

The CDR3 DNA reads as TGTGCCAGCTCACTTCAAGTAGCAACTAATGAAAAACTGTTTTTT. Translated: CASSLQVATNEKLFF. The chain combines TRBV18 with TRBJ1-4; D is unclear. This CDR3 is built from 15 residues. Germline V lookup: CDR1 KGHSH, CDR2 LQKENI. V lost 4 bases to trimming and J lost 0 bases, with 9 bases between them. Complete variable domain (other parts from reference TRBV18 and TRBJ1-4): NAGVMQNPRHLVRRRGQEARLRCSPMKGHSHVYWYRQLPEEGLKFMVYLQKENIIDESGMPKERFSAEFPKEGPSILRIQQVVRGDSAAYFCASSLQVATNEKLFFGSGTQLSVL.

This chain joins TRBV30 and TRBJ2-7; 7 bases match TRBD1. Germline V gene data show CDR1 as GTSNPN and CDR2 as SVGIG (reference sequence). There are 17 residues in the CDR3. V lost 4 bases and J lost 4; bases outside the gene matches: 19. The CDR3 bases are TGTGCCTGGAACGACCCTTTTGGGACAGAGGGGCCTTACGAGCAGTACTTC. Translated, it gives CAWNDPFGTEGPYEQYF.

V usage is TRBV12-2 and J usage is TRBJ2-7; the table's D call of TRBD1 was not tested on the DNA. TRBV12-2 is listed as a pseudogene. The CDR3 is made up of 15 amino acids. Here the CDR3 DNA reads TGTGCAAGTCGCTCCAAGCCGGGACAGCACTACGAGCAGTACTTC. This codes for CASRSKPGQHYEQYF.

The genes are TRBV7-2 and TRBJ1-3; TRBD1 is a possible D gene (6 bases). In germline, CDR1 is SGHTA, CDR2 FQGNSA. Trimming pared 5 bases from V and 1 base from J, leaving 9 bases between. This CDR3 has 14 residues. The CDR3 sequence is CASSPRGSGNTIYF. The CDR3 DNA reads as TGTGCCAGCAGCCCCAGGGGATCTGGAAACACCATATATTTT.

This clone has a handful of counts. J is TRBJ2-7 and V is TRBV6-5; a weak D match, TRBD2 (5 bases). Trimming removed 7 bases from V and 0 bases from J, with 7 bases in between. Per the germline V gene, CDR1 is MNHEY and CDR2 is SVGAGI. The CDR3 loop spans 12 amino acids. The CDR3 nucleotides read TGTGCCAGCACCGGGATCTCCTACGAGCAGTACTTC. It specifies CASTGISYEQYF.

The genes are TRBV4-1 and TRBJ1-4; possible D gene TRBD1, 5 bases. This CDR3 region has 15 residues. Germline values: CDR1 MGHRA, CDR2 YSYEKL. The germline V and J ends were trimmed by 0 bases and 14 bases, with 19 bases remaining between them. CDR3 nucleotides: TGCGCCAGCAGCCAAGATGGGGGGGACCTTCTAGGGCTGTTTTTT. Amino acid sequence: CASSQDGGDLLGLFF.

This clone came up once. This chain joins TRBV27 and TRBJ1-1; 7 nucleotides agree with TRBD1. The J segment lost 2 bases and the V segment lost 5 bases, leaving 11 bases of the junction unmatched. This CDR3 has 16 amino acids. Germline V gene sequence: CDR1 MNHEY, CDR2 SMNVEV (reference sequence). In DNA form, the CDR3 reads TGTGCCAGCAGTCCTCTCGGGGACAGAGACAACACTGAAGCTTTCTTT. Amino acids: CASSPLGDRDNTEAFF.

The chain employs TRBV19 and TRBJ1-5, with 10 bases identical to TRBD1. Germline CDR1 is LNHDA and CDR2 is SQIVND (reference sequence). CDR3 length: 14 amino acids. Trimming cost V 7 bases and J 6 bases; bases outside gene matches: 6. This CDR3 is CASTGQGGSQPQHF. In DNA, the CDR3 is TGTGCCAGTACTGGACAGGGGGGAAGTCAGCCCCAGCATTTT.

This sequence joins TRBV7-3 and TRBJ2-7; the D gene is possibly TRBD2 (5 bases). The V end was cut by 0 bases, the J end by 0 bases, with 6 bases between. Germline lookup yields CDR1 SGHTA and CDR2 FQGTGA. There are 14 residues in the CDR3. CDR3 region: CASSLTRASYEQYF. DNA for the CDR3: TGTGCCAGCAGCTTAACGCGGGCCTCCTACGAGCAGTACTTC.

The chain has TRBV7-6 and TRBJ2-1; no firm D call. This CDR3 has 17 residues. V was pared by 5 bases and J by 2 bases, with 19 bases between. The V gene's germline CDR1 is SGHVS and CDR2 FNYEAQ. The CDR3 sequence is CASSPLVSSAPYNEQFF. CDR3 nucleotide sequence: TGTGCCAGCAGCCCACTCGTGAGTAGTGCCCCCTACAATGAGCAGTTCTTC.

CDR3 nucleotides: TGTGCCAGCGGGACTAGCGGAACAGATACGCAGTATTTT. It translates to CASGTSGTDTQYF. The chain joins TRBV28 to TRBJ2-3, with TRBD2 identical over 11 bases. The CDR3 consists of 13 residues. The germline CDR1 and CDR2 sequences are MDHEN and SYDVKM. Losses at the gene ends were 8 bases for V and 3 bases for J; bases not matched to a gene: 1.

The chain has TRBV28 and TRBJ1-2; 10 bases align to TRBD1. The CDR3 contains 14 residues. Losses at the gene ends were 7 bases for V and 4 bases for J; bases not matched to a gene: 6. Per the germline V gene, CDR1 is MDHEN and CDR2 is SYDVKM. The CDR3: CASKGWTGGYGYTF. CDR3 nucleotides: TGTGCCAGCAAGGGATGGACAGGGGGCTATGGCTACACCTTC.

The rearrangement links TRBV13 to TRBJ1-2; the D gene is possibly TRBD1 (6 bases). The CDR3 covers 15 residues. In germline, CDR1 is PRHDT, CDR2 FYEKMQ (reference sequence). The V end lost 5 bases, the J end lost 1 base, and 14 bases lay between the germline ends. The CDR3 nucleotides read TGTGCCAGCAGCGCAACCACAGGGTTTAACTATGGCTACACCTTC. Translation: CASSATTGFNYGYTF.

There are a few counts of this clone. This chain joins TRBV29-1 and TRBJ2-5; TRBD2 matches at 15 bases. V was pared by 6 bases and J by 1 base, with 6 bases of the junction left unmatched. Germline V lookup: CDR1 SQVTM, CDR2 ANQGSEA. The length of the CDR3 is 16 residues. CDR3 protein: CSVRTSGRGSQETQYF. DNA for the CDR3: TGCAGCGTAAGGACTAGCGGGAGGGGCTCCCAAGAGACCCAGTACTTC.

The chain couples TRBV6-6 to TRBJ2-7; D not certain. Germline V gene lookup returns CDR1 MNHNY and CDR2 SVGAGI (reference sequence). The CDR3 runs to 16 residues. The V and J ends lost 0 bases and 3 bases respectively, with 15 bases between them. CDR3 protein: CASSYSVDTLNYEQYF. The CDR3 bases are TGTGCCAGCAGTTACTCGGTAGATACCCTGAACTACGAGCAGTACTTC.

V usage is TRBV27 and J usage is TRBJ1-2; 8 bases align to TRBD1. This CDR3 comprises 13 residues. J lost 1 base, V lost 6 bases, and 1 base had no gene match. Germline values: CDR1 MNHEY, CDR2 SMNVEV (reference sequence). CDR3 DNA: TGTGCCAGCAGGGACAGGGTTAACTATGGCTACACCTTC. This codes for CASRDRVNYGYTF.

The rearrangement links TRBV19 to TRBJ1-1, with D perhaps TRBD1 (5 bases). From germline, CDR1 is LNHDA and CDR2 SQIVND (reference sequence). This CDR3 comprises 14 residues. Trimming left V 6 bases short and J 2 bases short, with 13 bases between. CDR3 bases: TGTGCCAGTAGCCTTAGACAGCCCAACACTGAAGCTTTCTTT. Protein sequence: CASSLRQPNTEAFF.

The chain employs TRBV4-1 and TRBJ2-3, with 9 bases aligning to TRBD1. The CDR3 totals 17 residues. After removal of 4 bases from V and 0 bases from J, the junction contained 8 bases not matched to a gene. Germline CDR1 MGHRA, CDR2 YSYEKL. The CDR3 bases are TGCGCCAGCAGCCTAGAAGGGGACAGGGCTAGCACAGATACGCAGTATTTT. Amino acid sequence: CASSLEGDRASTDTQYF.

This clone came up once. This chain links TRBV27 with TRBJ2-1, with TRBD2 matching 9 bases. V lost 6 bases to trimming and J lost 0 bases; unmatched junction nucleotides: 3. Germline values: CDR1 MNHEY, CDR2 SMNVEV (reference sequence). This CDR3 spans 15 amino acids. CDR3 sequence (DNA): TGTGCCAGCAGAGTAGCGGGGGCCTCCTACAATGAGCAGTTCTTC. Its translation: CASRVAGASYNEQFF.

The V call is TRBV5-4, the J call TRBJ1-2; maybe TRBD1 (6 bases). The CDR3 length is 15 residues. From germline, CDR1 is SGHNT and CDR2 YYREEE (reference sequence). The ends were cut back, 2 bases at V and 8 bases at J, with 19 bases in the middle. The CDR3, as DNA: TGTGCCAGCAGCTTTACAATCGACAGGTTCGACGGCTACACCTTC. This codes for CASSFTIDRFDGYTF.

The genes are TRBV28 and TRBJ2-3, with 7 bases fitting TRBD1. This CDR3 is built from 17 residues. V lost 5 bases and J lost 0; bases outside the gene matches: 11. CDR1 and CDR2 from the germline V gene are MDHEN and SYDVKM. CDR3: CASSKTGVPYSTDTQYF. CDR3 in DNA: TGTGCCAGCAGTAAAACAGGGGTACCCTACAGCACAGATACGCAGTATTTT.

The V and J genes are TRBV15 and TRBJ1-2; 8 bases match TRBD1. The CDR3 is 13 residues long. With 1 base clipped from V and 9 bases from J, the junction kept 4 bases outside the gene matches. The germline CDR1 and CDR2 sequences are LNHNV and YYDKDF (reference sequence). The CDR3 here is CATSRVPGGSYTF. As DNA, the CDR3 is TGTGCCACCAGCAGAGTCCCAGGGGGCAGCTACACCTTC.

This chain links TRBV15 with TRBJ1-1, with a weak D call TRBD1 (6 bases). This CDR3 is built from 17 residues. Trimming stripped 0 bases from V and 1 base from J, with 15 bases between. Germline V CDR1 and CDR2: LNHNV, YYDKDF (reference sequence). The CDR3: CATSRDRGSSKNTEAFF. CDR3 sequence (DNA): TGTGCCACCAGCAGAGACAGGGGTTCTTCTAAGAACACTGAAGCTTTCTTT. Looking up the rest from reference TRBV15 and TRBJ1-1 gives the full variable domain: DAMVIQNPRYQVTQFGKPVTLSCSQTLNHNVMYWYQQKSSQAPKLLFHYYDKDFNNEADTPDNFQSRRPNTSFCFLDIRSPGLGDTAMYLCATSRDRGSSKNTEAFFGQGTRLTVV.